This T cell receptor (beta chain) emerged from a study of PD-L1 blockade in urothelial cancer. Time point specified: pretreatment peripheral blood. This table comes from immunoSEQ multiplex PCR, and its TCRdb copy is limited to in-frame clones, with some not included. The sample contains approximately 90,000 clones, 84% of which appear only once. V shed 7 bases and J 4 bases; nucleotides not matched to a gene: 5. Germline V gene lookup returns CDR1 SNHLY and CDR2 FYNNEI. The CDR3 runs to 14 residues. This sequence was found in a man aged 55-75 years with urothelial cancer. The input for sequencing was PBMCs, taken around atezolizumab (anti-PD-L1) treatment. The genes are TRBV2 and TRBJ2-3; 10 nucleotides agree with TRBD2. Here the CDR3 reads CASNSGGRADTQYF. CDR3 nucleotides: TGTGCCAGCAATAGCGGGGGGCGCGCAGATACGCAGTATTTT. The complete variable domain, with remaining parts taken from reference TRBV2 and TRBJ2-3, reads EPEVTQTPSHQVTQMGQEVILRCVPISNHLYFYWYRQILGQKVEFLVSFYNNEISEKSEIFDDQFSVERPDGSNFTLKIRSTKLEDSAMYFCASNSGGRADTQYFGPGTRLTVL.